This is a list of T cell receptor beta chains from one sample in a study of blood T cell repertoires in COVID-19. Data came from immunoSEQ multiplex PCR; TCRdb stores just in-frame clones and leaves some out. The sample consists of 40,000 to 55,000 clones, roughly 84% of them appearing once. The specimen was peripheral blood. The receptors were sampled from a man in his fifties with active COVID-19. Each CDR3 is given with its conserved first and last residue. A D gene is named only where the DNA matches it firmly. A row's size may be missing; if present it is once, few, many or a size class.

cdr3_aa,cdr3_nt,d_call,j_call,clone_size,v_call
CASSQASGTGETQYF,TGTGCCAGCAGCCAAGCCTCCGGGACTGGAGAGACCCAGTACTTC,.,TRBJ2-5,.,TRBV14
CASLRSGSGNTIYF,TGTGCCAGCCTAAGGAGTGGCTCTGGAAACACCATATATTTT,.,TRBJ1-3,.,TRBV2
CATSGGGDTEAFF,TGTGCCACCAGCGGCGGGGGGGACACTGAAGCTTTCTTT,.,TRBJ1-1,.,TRBV15
CASSPYTDTQYF,TGTGCCAGCAGCCCCTACACAGATACGCAGTATTTT,.,TRBJ2-3,once,TRBV7-2
CASSSGQNTEAFF,TGCGCCAGCAGCTCGGGACAGAACACTGAAGCTTTCTTT,.,TRBJ1-1,few,TRBV5-1
CASSTGTVSEKLFF,TGTGCCAGTAGTACCGGGACAGTTTCGGAAAAACTGTTTTTT,TRBD1,TRBJ1-4,.,TRBV19
CASRTAVGGAQGNTIYF,TGTGCCAGCAGGACGGCGGTCGGGGGGGCGCAAGGAAACACCATATATTTT,.,TRBJ1-3,few,TRBV6-4
CASSPTGSNTDTQYF,TGCGCCAGCAGCCCGACAGGTTCCAACACAGATACGCAGTATTTT,.,TRBJ2-3,.,TRBV4-1
CASSSGSAGGRGETQYF,TGTGCCAGCAGCTCCGGTTCCGCCGGAGGGCGCGGGGAGACCCAGTACTTC,.,TRBJ2-5,.,TRBV11-2
CASRRGGFYEQYF,TGTGCCAGCAGGCGGGGGGGTTTCTACGAGCAGTACTTC,TRBD2,TRBJ2-7,.,TRBV2
CASSFPGQGYEQYF,TGTGCCAGCAGCTTTCCGGGACAGGGGTACGAGCAGTACTTC,TRBD1,TRBJ2-7,.,TRBV7-9
CASSVMGPAGREQYF,TGTGCCAGCAGCGTAATGGGACCCGCGGGGCGCGAGCAGTACTTC,.,TRBJ2-7,once,TRBV5-4
CASSYSAGGAYYGYTF,TGTGCCAGCAGTTACTCTGCAGGGGGCGCCTACTATGGCTACACCTTC,TRBD1,TRBJ1-2,.,TRBV6-5
CASSSKGQPQETQYF,TGTGCCAGCAGCTCAAAGGGACAGCCTCAAGAGACCCAGTACTTC,TRBD1,TRBJ2-5,.,TRBV11-1
CASSRNRDTQYF,TGTGCCAGCAGCAGGAACAGAGATACGCAGTATTTT,.,TRBJ2-3,.,TRBV13
CATSDLGRGNKETQYF,TGTGCCACCAGTGATTTGGGCCGGGGGAACAAAGAGACCCAGTACTTC,.,TRBJ2-5,once,TRBV24-1
CASSDPGQGVSPLHF,TGTGCCAGCAGCGATCCGGGACAGGGGGTTTCACCCCTCCACTTT,TRBD1,TRBJ1-6,.,TRBV7-2
CASSQETGITGNTIYF,TGCGCCAGCAGCCAAGAGACCGGGATCACTGGAAACACCATATATTTT,.,TRBJ1-3,.,TRBV4-1
CATSDTTVAGHEQYF,TGTGCCACCAGTGATACGACAGTAGCGGGCCACGAGCAGTACTTC,TRBD2,TRBJ2-7,.,TRBV24-1
CASSLGMGQGSNEQFF,TGTGCCAGCAGCTTGGGGATGGGACAGGGGTCCAATGAGCAGTTCTTC,TRBD1,TRBJ2-1,.,TRBV5-4
CASSYYSGGNNEQFF,TGTGCCAGCAGTTACTATAGCGGGGGGAACAATGAGCAGTTCTTC,TRBD2,TRBJ2-1,.,TRBV6-6
CASSPGTGVYEQYF,TGTGCCAGTAGTCCCGGGACGGGGGTCTACGAGCAGTACTTC,.,TRBJ2-7,.,TRBV19
CASSVRGTRTDTQYF,TGTGCCAGCAGCGTGAGGGGGACGCGCACAGATACGCAGTATTTT,.,TRBJ2-3,.,TRBV9
CASSSLGGSGANVLTF,TGTGCCAGCAGCTCCCTGGGGGGATCTGGGGCCAACGTCCTGACTTTC,.,TRBJ2-6,once,TRBV7-9
CASSSQRNYGYTF,TGTGCCAGCAGTTCGCAGCGTAACTATGGCTACACCTTC,.,TRBJ1-2,.,TRBV7-8
CASSPLHSSGNTIYF,TGCGCCAGCAGCCCTCTACACAGCTCTGGAAACACCATATATTTT,.,TRBJ1-3,.,TRBV5-1
CASTSGGGTQYF,TGTGCCAGCACCTCGGGGGGCGGTACGCAGTATTTT,.,TRBJ2-3,.,TRBV7-2
CASGPAGAISTDTQYF,TGTGCCAGCGGGCCAGCGGGGGCGATTAGCACAGATACGCAGTATTTT,.,TRBJ2-3,.,TRBV21-1
CASSATGGSTEAFF,TGTGCCAGCAGCGCTACAGGGGGGTCCACTGAAGCTTTCTTT,TRBD1,TRBJ1-1,.,TRBV9
CATSDPRQGSNQPQHF,TGTGCCACCAGTGATCCCCGGCAGGGTAGCAATCAGCCCCAGCATTTT,.,TRBJ1-5,.,TRBV24-1
CASSPDVGTEAFF,TGTGCCAGCAGCCCCGATGTCGGCACTGAAGCTTTCTTT,.,TRBJ1-1,.,TRBV7-9
CASSRRDSSYEQYF,TGCGCCAGCAGCCGCCGGGACAGTTCCTACGAGCAGTACTTC,TRBD1,TRBJ2-7,.,TRBV5-1
CAIRSDRGAAKETQYF,TGTGCCATCAGGTCGGACAGGGGGGCGGCCAAAGAGACCCAGTACTTC,TRBD1,TRBJ2-5,.,TRBV10-3
CASSLQADYEQYF,TGTGCCAGCAGTTTACAGGCCGACTACGAGCAGTACTTC,.,TRBJ2-7,.,TRBV27
CASSPRSGTGNTIYF,TGTGCCAGCAGCCCCAGGTCGGGGACTGGAAACACCATATATTTT,.,TRBJ1-3,.,TRBV3-1/TRBV3-2
CASSLSGGYGYTF,TGTGCCAGCAGCCTATCGGGGGGCTATGGCTACACCTTC,.,TRBJ1-2,.,TRBV9
CASSQVGVTVTEAFF,TGTGCCAGCAGCCAAGTCGGGGTAACGGTAACTGAAGCTTTCTTT,.,TRBJ1-1,.,TRBV3-1/TRBV3-2
CASRTGRSNQPQHF,TGTGCCAGTAGAACAGGGAGAAGCAATCAGCCCCAGCATTTT,.,TRBJ1-5,few,TRBV19
CASSTGTNQPQHF,TGTGCCAGCTCGACAGGGACAAATCAGCCCCAGCATTTT,TRBD1,TRBJ1-5,.,TRBV6-6
CASSSLYQETQYF,TGTGCCAGCAGCTCCCTGTACCAAGAGACCCAGTACTTC,.,TRBJ2-5,.,TRBV7-2
CASSPPGGPGELFF,TGTGCCAGCTCACCACCCGGGGGGCCCGGGGAGCTGTTTTTT,.,TRBJ2-2,.,TRBV18